This T cell receptor (beta chain) was sequenced for a study of blood T cells in healthy people across ages. CDR3 length: 16 amino acids. Germline CDR1 and CDR2: ENHRY and SYGVKD. With V trimmed by 4 bases and J by 0 bases, 5 bases remained unmatched. A second about 7 to 12 cycle PCR used barcoded and J-beta primers. TCRdb used MiXCR to reprocess the 5' RACE reads, holding one entry per CDR3 protein. The sample carries around 800,000 distinct CDR3 sequences, about 59% recorded once. Isolation recovered at least 6 million PBMCs from every sample. This clonotype was sampled from a man aged 25-40 years in good health. The rearrangement uses TRBV10-3 and TRBJ1-1, with 10 bases identical to TRBD1. Material: blood. The CDR3 sequence is CAISGTGGEMNTEAFF. Here the CDR3 DNA reads TGTGCCATCAGTGGGACAGGGGGGGAGATGAACACTGAAGCTTTCTTT.